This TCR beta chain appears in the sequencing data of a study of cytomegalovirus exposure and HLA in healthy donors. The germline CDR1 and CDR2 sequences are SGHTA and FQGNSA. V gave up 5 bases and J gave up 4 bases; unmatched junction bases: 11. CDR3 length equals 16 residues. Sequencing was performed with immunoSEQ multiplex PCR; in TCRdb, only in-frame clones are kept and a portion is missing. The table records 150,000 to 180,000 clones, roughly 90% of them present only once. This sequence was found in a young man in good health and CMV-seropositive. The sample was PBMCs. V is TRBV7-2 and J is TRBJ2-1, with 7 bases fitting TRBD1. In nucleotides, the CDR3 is TGTGCCAGCAGCCCTATAGGACAGGTTCTTTACAATGAGCAGTTCTTC. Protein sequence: CASSPIGQVLYNEQFF.